Listed here are 13 T cell receptor beta chains from one sample, sequenced in a study of blood T cell repertoires in COVID-19. Produced via immunoSEQ multiplex PCR; TCRdb's table is partial and in-frame only. The sample lists 130,000 to 150,000 clones, approximately 83% occurring once. The sequenced sample consisted of PBMCs or T cells enriched from blood (not recorded which). These receptors were obtained from a man in his fifties or sixties who had recovered from COVID-19.

V gene TRBV2 combines with J gene TRBJ1-1, with TRBD1 matching 8 bases. CDR1 is SNHLY, CDR2 FYNNEI, per germline. The CDR3 extends over 13 amino acids. After removal of 1 base from V and 7 bases from J, the junction contained 2 bases not matched to a gene. Written as DNA, the CDR3 is TGTGCCAGCAGTGAAGGAGGGACAGGTGAAGCTTTCTTT. Translation gives CASSEGGTGEAFF.

The V gene is TRBV5-5, the J gene TRBJ1-1, with a possible D match to TRBD1 (5 bases). Germline CDR1 reads SGHKS; CDR2 reads YYEKEE (reference sequence). V was cut by 0 bases and J by 4 bases, with 10 bases left in between. The CDR3 covers 14 residues. CDR3 DNA: TGTGCCAGCAGCTTGGCCGCGGGGGGCACTGAAGCTTTCTTT. Amino acid sequence: CASSLAAGGTEAFF.

The CDR3 DNA is TGTGCCAGCAGCGACACCTCTGGAAACACCATATATTTT. This encodes CASSDTSGNTIYF. This chain connects TRBV7-2 to TRBJ1-3; D remains unclear. The V and J ends lost 5 bases and 0 bases respectively, with 5 bases between them. Germline V gene data show CDR1 as SGHTA and CDR2 as FQGNSA. The CDR3 spans 13 residues. Using reference TRBV7-2 and TRBJ1-3 for the parts outside the CDR3, the full variable domain is GAGVSQSPSNKVTEKGKDVELRCDPISGHTALYWYRQSLGQGLEFLIYFQGNSAPDKSGLPSDRFSAERTGGSVSTLTIQRTQQEDSAVYLCASSDTSGNTIYFGEGSWLTVV.

This chain uses TRBV7-9 with TRBJ1-2; no reliable D call. Trimming took off 2 bases at V and 7 bases at J, with 11 bases between the two ends. This CDR3 contains 13 residues. Per the germline V gene, CDR1 is SEHNR and CDR2 is FQNEAQ (reference sequence). CDR3 sequence (DNA): TGTGCCAGCAGCTTATTTGAGAGGGCTGGCTACACCTTC. It encodes CASSLFERAGYTF.

The gene calls are TRBV28 and TRBJ2-5, with 14 bases lining up with TRBD2. In germline, CDR1 is MDHEN, CDR2 SYDVKM. V was clipped by 5 bases and J by 4 bases; unmatched bases: 6. This CDR3 is 16 amino acids long. The CDR3, as DNA: TGTGCCAGCAGTCGCGCCGGGACTAGCGGGGGAGAGACCCAGTACTTC. Amino acids: CASSRAGTSGGETQYF.

This chain links TRBV6-2 or TRBV6-3 with TRBJ1-2; 8 bases are shared with TRBD1. CDR3 length: 13 amino acids. The ends lost 5 bases at V and 8 bases at J; junction bases unmatched: 7. CDR1 is MNHEY and CDR2 is SVGEGT in the germline V gene. The DNA for the CDR3 is TGTGCCAGCAGTCGTCAGGGGGCGCGGGGCTACACCTTC. Translating it yields CASSRQGARGYTF.

J is TRBJ1-2 and V is TRBV24-1, with 8 nucleotides matching TRBD1. CDR1 is KGHDR and CDR2 is SFDVKD in the germline V gene. V dropped 4 bases and J dropped 3; count of bases not matched to a gene: 9. This CDR3 spans 16 amino acids. The CDR3 coding sequence is TGTGCCACCAGTGACCGGGACAGGCCGACTCACTATGGCTACACCTTC. Residues: CATSDRDRPTHYGYTF.

CDR3 in DNA: TGTGCCAGTAATGGACAGGGGGCCTATGGCTACACCTTC. Translation: CASNGQGAYGYTF. This chain uses TRBV6-5 with TRBJ1-2, with 11 bases lining up with TRBD1. The CDR3 runs 13 residues. From germline, CDR1 is MNHEY and CDR2 SVGAGI. Trimming removed 9 bases from V and 4 bases from J; junction bases left unmatched: 4.

The rearrangement joins TRBV2 to TRBJ2-3, with D perhaps matching TRBD1 (5 bases). The CDR3 is 14 amino acids. With 5 bases removed from V and 2 bases from J, the gap between germline ends came to 11 bases. In germline, CDR1 is SNHLY, CDR2 FYNNEI. The DNA of the CDR3 is TGTGCCAGCAGTTTGGGGCAGCACACAGATACGCAGTATTTT. Protein sequence: CASSLGQHTDTQYF.

The chain carries TRBV19 and TRBJ1-4; 10 bases fit TRBD1. V shed 3 bases, J shed 8 bases, and the junction held 9 bases outside the gene matches. Germline loops: CDR1 LNHDA, CDR2 SQIVND (reference sequence). The CDR3 has 16 residues. The CDR3 region has the DNA TGTGCCAGTAGTATTGGGACAGGGGAAGCGGGAGAAAAACTGTTTTTT. This gives the protein CASSIGTGEAGEKLFF.

The V call is TRBV11-2, the J call TRBJ1-5; weak D call: TRBD1 (6 bases). From germline, CDR1 is SGHAT and CDR2 FQNNGV. Trimming left V 7 bases short and J 7 bases short, with 17 bases between. This CDR3 spans 14 amino acids. The chain's CDR3 is CASTPGGGSQPQHF. The CDR3 region has the DNA TGTGCCAGCACCCCTGGGGGGGGCAGCCAGCCCCAGCATTTT. Using reference TRBV11-2 and TRBJ1-5 for the parts outside the CDR3, the full variable domain is EAGVAQSPRYKIIEKRQSVAFWCNPISGHATLYWYQQILGQGPKLLIQFQNNGVVDDSQLPKDRFSAERLKGVDSTLKIQPAKLEDSAVYLCASTPGGGSQPQHFGDGTRLSIL.

The rearrangement uses TRBV5-6 and TRBJ2-5, with D unresolved. The CDR3 spans 14 residues. In germline, CDR1 is SGHDT, CDR2 YYEEEE. V lost 4 bases to trimming and J lost 5 bases, with 15 bases between them. CDR3 nucleotide sequence: TGTGCCAGCAGCCCGAGAGTAGCTGATGAGACCCAGTACTTC. This gives the protein CASSPRVADETQYF.

With respect to this clone: A read error may produce the germline difference seen at one junction end. The chain carries TRBV7-7 and TRBJ2-1; weak D call: TRBD2 (6 bases). Looked up from germline, CDR1 is SSHAT and CDR2 is FNYEAQ (reference sequence). This CDR3 has 15 amino acids. This CDR3 reads CASSLARTSSNEQFF. CDR3 nucleotides: TGTGCTAGCAGCTTAGCGCGCACTAGCAGCAATGAGCAGTTCTTC.